These T cell receptor beta chains were read from a single sample in a study of OX40 agonist ivuxolimab in advanced cancers. The table came from immunoSEQ multiplex PCR; TCRdb's copy has only in-frame clones and leaves some out. This sample carries under 85,000 clones, about 81% of them seen once, and the ten largest clones take more than 4%. Sequencing was performed on CD4+ or CD8+ T cells sorted from blood, taken in a trial of the OX40 agonist ivuxolimab. The receptors derive from an adult with an advanced solid tumor such as melanoma, head and neck, liver or kidney cancer. The CDR3 runs from the conserved cysteine through the conserved F or W. The order of the fields is V gene, D gene, J gene, clone size, CDR3 protein, CDR3 DNA. The D gene is left open where the match is weak. The size entry is marked missing in some rows and otherwise reads once, few, many or a size class.

TRBV6-1,NA,TRBJ2-7,NA,CASSLEAGAYEQYF,TGTGCCAGCAGTCTCGAGGCCGGGGCCTACGAGCAGTACTTC
TRBV28,NA,TRBJ2-7,once,CATYGTRSEQYF,TGTGCCACCTACGGGACAAGGAGCGAGCAGTACTTC
TRBV7-2,NA,TRBJ1-6,NA,CASSLQNSPLHF,TGTGCCAGCAGCTTACAGAATTCACCCCTCCACTTT
TRBV6-6,TRBD1,TRBJ1-6,NA,CASSSGQGHNSPLHF,TGTGCCAGCAGTTCAGGACAGGGCCATAATTCACCCCTCCACTTT
TRBV10-3,TRBD1,TRBJ2-2,NA,CAVGQGHTGELFF,TGTGCCGTCGGACAGGGACACACCGGGGAGCTGTTTTTT
TRBV11-3,NA,TRBJ2-3,NA,CASSSREGAGDTQYF,TGTGCCAGCAGCTCAAGGGAGGGGGCCGGAGATACGCAGTATTTT
TRBV7-9,NA,TRBJ2-5,NA,CASNPPGKETQYF,TGTGCCAGCAACCCCCCCGGTAAAGAGACCCAGTACTTC
TRBV6-5,TRBD2,TRBJ2-1,NA,CASSRTSGNNEQFF,TGTGCCAGCAGTAGGACTAGCGGGAACAATGAGCAGTTCTTC
TRBV4-1,NA,TRBJ1-5,NA,CASSQVYGIHSNQPQHF,TGCGCCAGCAGCCAAGTATATGGAATACATAGCAATCAGCCCCAGCATTTT
TRBV4-1,NA,TRBJ1-1,NA,CASSQERTVNTEAFF,TGCGCCAGCAGCCAAGAGAGGACGGTGAACACTGAAGCTTTCTTT
TRBV6-6,NA,TRBJ1-5,NA,CASRRQEDQPQHF,TGTGCCAGCCGAAGACAGGAAGATCAGCCCCAGCATTTT
TRBV5-4,TRBD1,TRBJ2-2,NA,CASSPRGADRGLTGELFF,TGTGCCAGCAGCCCGAGGGGGGCCGACAGGGGGCTTACCGGGGAGCTGTTTTTT
TRBV21-1,NA,TRBJ1-4,NA,CASSKRDMGEKLFF,TGTGCCAGCAGCAAACGGGACATGGGGGAAAAACTGTTTTTT
TRBV7-7,NA,TRBJ2-5,NA,CASRRTPQETQYF,TGTGCTAGCAGGAGGACACCCCAAGAGACCCAGTACTTC
TRBV11-2,NA,TRBJ2-7,NA,CASSPHRGLYF,TGTGCCAGCAGCCCCCACAGGGGACTGTACTTC
TRBV27,TRBD2,TRBJ2-7,NA,CASSLRGGSYEQYF,TGTGCCAGCAGTCTGAGGGGCGGGAGTTACGAGCAGTACTTC
TRBV27,NA,TRBJ1-2,NA,CASSLSFSNYGYTF,TGTGCCAGCAGTTTATCGTTCAGTAACTATGGCTACACCTTC
TRBV11-2,NA,TRBJ1-1,NA,CASSFQQALEAFF,TGTGCCAGCAGCTTCCAACAGGCCCTTGAAGCTTTCTTT
TRBV7-3,TRBD2,TRBJ2-1,NA,CASSPLAGAYNEQFF,TGTGCCAGCAGTCCCCTAGCGGGAGCCTACAATGAGCAGTTCTTC
TRBV29-1,TRBD1,TRBJ1-1,NA,CSAGGLRTEAFF,TGCAGCGCAGGGGGCCTGAGGACTGAAGCTTTCTTT
TRBV27,NA,TRBJ2-7,NA,CARSRDTNSYEQYF,TGTGCCAGGAGTAGGGACACCAACTCCTACGAGCAGTACTTC
TRBV27,NA,TRBJ1-1,NA,CASSWGGSATNTEAFF,TGTGCCAGCAGTTGGGGAGGTTCCGCCACAAACACTGAAGCTTTCTTT
TRBV27,TRBD1,TRBJ2-5,NA,CASSPGQGVRETQYF,TGTGCCAGCAGTCCGGGACAGGGTGTTCGTGAGACCCAGTACTTC
TRBV27,NA,TRBJ2-5,NA,CASSSLQETQYF,TGTGCCAGCAGTTCCCTACAAGAGACCCAGTACTTC
TRBV9,NA,TRBJ1-2,NA,CASSAIGQSYGYTF,TGTGCCAGCAGCGCCATCGGACAGTCCTATGGCTACACCTTC
TRBV10-3,NA,TRBJ2-3,NA,CAISEPAGGAGRTDTQYF,TGTGCCATCAGTGAGCCCGCTGGTGGGGCGGGTCGCACAGATACGCAGTATTTT
TRBV18,NA,TRBJ2-5,once,CASSPAGSETQYF,TGTGCCAGCTCACCAGCGGGGTCCGAGACCCAGTACTTC
TRBV2,NA,TRBJ2-7,NA,CASTEGSAPYEQYF,TGTGCCAGCACCGAGGGGAGCGCCCCTTACGAGCAGTACTTC
TRBV30,TRBD1,TRBJ1-3,once,CAWKQGAGNTIYF,TGTGCCTGGAAACAGGGGGCTGGAAACACCATATATTTT
TRBV5-1,TRBD1,TRBJ2-7,once,CASSNPGQGSNEQYF,TGCGCCAGCAGCAATCCGGGACAGGGGAGCAACGAGCAGTACTTC
TRBV5-5,NA,TRBJ2-7,NA,CASSFTGSSYEQYF,TGTGCCAGCAGCTTTACAGGGAGCTCCTACGAGCAGTACTTC
TRBV27,TRBD1,TRBJ1-5,NA,CASSSSSDRVYSNQPQHF,TGTGCCAGCAGCTCCTCGTCGGACAGGGTCTATAGCAATCAGCCCCAGCATTTT
TRBV5-1,NA,TRBJ2-1,NA,CASSRDGSLNNEQFF,TGCGCCAGCAGCCGGGACGGATCCTTGAACAATGAGCAGTTCTTC
TRBV9,TRBD1,TRBJ1-2,NA,CASSAGQGDYGYTF,TGTGCCAGCAGCGCGGGACAGGGAGACTATGGCTACACCTTC
TRBV28,TRBD1,TRBJ1-3,many,CASSSGLSTGTSIYF,TGTGCCAGCAGTTCCGGATTATCGACAGGGACGTCCATATATTTT
TRBV7-9,NA,TRBJ2-2,NA,CASSFGDRSTGELFF,TGTGCCAGCAGCTTCGGAGACAGGAGCACCGGGGAGCTGTTTTTT
TRBV7-9,TRBD2,TRBJ2-3,medium-sized,CASSLVRTSGGADTQYF,TGTGCCAGCAGCTTAGTTAGGACTAGCGGGGGGGCAGATACGCAGTATTTT